Below are 26 T cell receptor beta chains sequenced from a single sample in a study of shared clonotypes between healthy human individuals. Data came from immunoSEQ multiplex PCR; TCRdb stores just in-frame clones and leaves some out. This sample has 2.5 million or so clones, with over 85% found just once. The specimen was naive CD4+ T cells sorted from blood. Subset here: CD45RA+ positively selected. These receptors were taken from a man younger than 30 in good health.

The chain links TRBV28 to TRBJ2-2, with D possibly being TRBD1 (5 bases). V lost 2 bases and J lost 7, with 14 bases in between. CDR1 is MDHEN and CDR2 is SYDVKM in the germline V gene. This CDR3 contains 15 residues. CDR3 sequence: CASSLRGGAIGELFF. The CDR3 nucleotides are TGTGCCAGCAGTTTAAGGGGTGGGGCGATCGGGGAGCTGTTTTTT.

A remark on this clone: Other DNA sequences of this sample code for an identical CDR3. The V and J genes are TRBV6-4 and TRBJ2-2; TRBD1 matches 12 bases. J lost 5 bases, V lost 6 bases, and 1 base had no gene match. Germline V gene sequence: CDR1 MRHNA, CDR2 SNTAGT. The length of the CDR3 is 14 residues. CDR3 sequence (DNA): TGTGCCAGCAGGGGACAGGGGGCAACCGGGGAGCTGTTTTTT. This codes for CASRGQGATGELFF.

The rearrangement links TRBV5-6 to TRBJ2-1; no clear D. Germline-derived CDR1 and CDR2 are SGHDT and YYEEEE. V shed 0 bases and J shed 4 bases, with 5 bases lying between them. This CDR3 is 13 amino acids long. The CDR3 DNA sequence: TGTGCCAGCAGCTTGGTTAAGTACAATGAGCAGTTCTTC. Translated: CASSLVKYNEQFF. Looking up the rest from reference TRBV5-6 and TRBJ2-1 gives the full variable domain: DAGVTQSPTHLIKTRGQQVTLRCSPKSGHDTVSWYQQALGQGPQFIFQYYEEEERQRGNFPDRFSGHQFPNYSSELNVNALLLGDSALYLCASSLVKYNEQFFGPGTRLTVL.

This rearrangement joins TRBV30 to TRBJ2-5; unclear D gene. CDR3 length: 13 amino acids. V lost 2 bases and J 5 bases, leaving 12 bases between the germline ends. The germline gives CDR1 GTSNPN, CDR2 SVGIG (reference sequence). DNA for the CDR3: TGTGCCTGGAGTTCTGACTGGTTGGAGACCCAGTACTTC. Translated, it gives CAWSSDWLETQYF.

The V gene is TRBV4-3, the J gene TRBJ2-1; D not certain. Germline values: CDR1 LGHNA, CDR2 YSLEER. Deletions cut 5 bases from V and 4 bases from J, with 12 bases between. The CDR3 is 14 amino acids. The DNA for the CDR3 is TGCGCCAGCAGCGAAGGAGCCTATTACAATGAGCAGTTCTTC. Translating it yields CASSEGAYYNEQFF.

The V gene is TRBV5-1, the J gene TRBJ2-2; a weak D match, TRBD2 (7 bases). The germline CDR1 and CDR2 sequences are SGHRS and YFSETQ. CDR3 length equals 15 residues. Trimming pared 4 bases from V and 3 bases from J, leaving 13 bases between. CDR3 amino acids: CASSRGGGDTGELFF. CDR3 coding DNA: TGCGCCAGCAGCAGGGGCGGGGGCGACACCGGGGAGCTGTTTTTT.

The gene calls are TRBV19 and TRBJ2-7, with D possibly TRBD1 on 6 matching bases. There are 13 residues in the CDR3. The germline V and J ends were trimmed by 6 bases and 3 bases, with 12 bases remaining between them. The germline V gene has CDR1 LNHDA and CDR2 SQIVND (reference sequence). Written as DNA, the CDR3 is TGTGCCAGTAGCCGGACAGCTAACTACGAGCAGTACTTC. Its protein is CASSRTANYEQYF. Filled out from reference TRBV19 and TRBJ2-7, the complete variable domain reads DGGITQSPKYLFRKEGQNVTLSCEQNLNHDAMYWYRQDPGQGLRLIYYSQIVNDFQKGDIAEGYSVSREKKESFPLTVTSAQKNPTAFYLCASSRTANYEQYFGPGTRLTVT.

This clone occurred a few times. The chain couples TRBV7-6 to TRBJ1-6; TRBD1 matches 9 bases. The length of the CDR3 is 14 residues. Trimming at V came to 3 bases and at J to 9 bases, leaving 3 bases not matched to a gene. Germline loops: CDR1 SGHVS, CDR2 FNYEAQ. CDR3 in amino acids: CASSFGQGSSPLHF. Written as DNA, the CDR3 is TGTGCCAGCAGCTTCGGACAGGGGAGTTCACCCCTCCACTTT.

The chain carries TRBV2 and TRBJ1-1; no definite D call. This CDR3 has 14 residues. Germline-derived CDR1 and CDR2 are SNHLY and FYNNEI. The V end lost 5 bases, the J end lost 4 bases, and 14 bases lay between the germline ends. CDR3: CASSSEGLFTEAFF. In nucleotides, the CDR3 is TGTGCCAGCAGTAGTGAAGGGTTATTCACTGAAGCTTTCTTT.

This clone was counted a single time. The rearrangement joins TRBV6-1 to TRBJ1-5; D unclear. The germline CDR1 and CDR2 sequences are MNHNS and SASEGT. CDR3 length equals 15 residues. V was clipped by 3 bases and J by 2 bases, with 11 bases between them. As DNA, the CDR3 is TGTGCCAGCAGTGATGACTCAGTCGGCAATCAGCCCCAGCATTTT. It encodes CASSDDSVGNQPQHF.

The chain employs TRBV10-3 and TRBJ2-7; 7 bases line up with TRBD2. CDR1 is ENHRY, CDR2 SYGVKD, per germline. The CDR3 is 13 residues long. V trimming: 10 bases; J trimming: 1 base; junction bases outside the gene matches: 7. CDR3 coding DNA: TGTGCCACGAGCGGGACTACATCCTACGAGCAGTACTTC. This gives the protein CATSGTTSYEQYF.

In this sample, this clone turned up a few times. The rearrangement joins TRBV5-1 to TRBJ2-7; no definite D call. Germline assignment: CDR1 SGHRS and CDR2 YFSETQ. V was cut by 4 bases and J by 3 bases, with 11 bases left in between. The CDR3 runs to 13 residues. The CDR3 DNA reads TGCGCCAGCAGCATCGGGCACGGCTACGAGCAGTACTTC. Its translation is CASSIGHGYEQYF.

Only one count was recorded for this clone. The chain uses TRBV12-2 and TRBJ2-2; the D call in the table, TRBD1, was not verified against the DNA. TRBV12-2 is given as a pseudogene. The CDR3 extends over 17 amino acids. This CDR3 reads CASRLASQQEYTGELFF. DNA for the CDR3: TGTGCAAGTCGCTTAGCGAGTCAACAGGAGTACACCGGGGAGCTGTTTTTT.

This clone was counted only a few times. This chain connects TRBV19 to TRBJ1-5; D remains ambiguous. Germline values: CDR1 LNHDA, CDR2 SQIVND (reference sequence). The CDR3 length is 11 residues. Trimming took 4 bases from V and 6 from J, leaving 4 bases between them. The CDR3 loop reads CASSRGQPQHF. CDR3 DNA: TGTGCCAGTAGTAGGGGTCAGCCCCAGCATTTT. The full variable domain, rest sourced from reference TRBV19 and TRBJ1-5, is DGGITQSPKYLFRKEGQNVTLSCEQNLNHDAMYWYRQDPGQGLRLIYYSQIVNDFQKGDIAEGYSVSREKKESFPLTVTSAQKNPTAFYLCASSRGQPQHFGDGTRLSIL.

The rearrangement uses TRBV30 and TRBJ1-5; D is undetermined. Germline V CDR1 and CDR2: GTSNPN, SVGIG (reference sequence). The CDR3 is 14 amino acids. V lost 2 bases to trimming and J lost 5 bases, with 13 bases between them. The CDR3 loop reads CAWSRDRADQPQHF. CDR3 bases: TGTGCCTGGAGTAGGGATAGAGCTGATCAGCCCCAGCATTTT.

The chain couples TRBV11-2 to TRBJ1-2; D not certain. The CDR3 is 14 residues long. Deletions cut 5 bases from V and 7 bases from J, with 17 bases between. In germline, CDR1 is SGHAT, CDR2 FQNNGV. In nucleotides, the CDR3 is TGTGCCAGCAGCCTCACGGGGAAGTCGGGTGGCTACACCTTC. This gives the protein CASSLTGKSGGYTF.

This chain uses TRBV28 with TRBJ2-1, with D perhaps matching TRBD1 (5 bases). CDR3 length: 16 residues. Per the germline V gene, CDR1 is MDHEN and CDR2 is SYDVKM. The V end lost 3 bases, the J end lost 5 bases, and 17 bases lay between the germline ends. The CDR3 loop is CASSLNGAGVDNEQFF. CDR3 sequence (DNA): TGTGCCAGCAGTTTGAATGGGGCCGGCGTTGACAATGAGCAGTTCTTC.

The chain couples TRBV5-4 to TRBJ2-5; 10 nucleotides line up with TRBD1. Trimming cost V 5 bases and J 5 bases; bases outside gene matches: 15. This CDR3 region has 17 residues. Germline CDR1 SGHNT, CDR2 YYREEE (reference sequence). The CDR3 region is CASSPGQGGWRVETQYF. The CDR3 DNA reads as TGTGCCAGCAGTCCTGGACAGGGGGGTTGGAGGGTGGAGACCCAGTACTTC. The full variable domain, in which reference TRBV5-4 and TRBJ2-5 provide the parts outside the CDR3, is ETGVTQSPTHLIKTRGQQVTLRCSSQSGHNTVSWYQQALGQGPQFIFQYYREEENGRGNFPPRFSGLQFPNYSSELNVNALELDDSALYLCASSPGQGGWRVETQYFGPGTRLLVL.

V gene TRBV19 combines with J gene TRBJ2-1, with 11 bases that match TRBD2. The length of the CDR3 is 15 residues. The trim removed 10 bases at V and 6 bases at J, leaving 11 bases unmatched. Per germline, CDR1 LNHDA and CDR2 SQIVND (reference sequence). Here the CDR3 DNA reads TGTGCCACCATGCTTCCCGGGACTAGCGGCAATGAGCAGTTCTTC. Its translation is CATMLPGTSGNEQFF.

This chain links TRBV27 with TRBJ1-1; D remains unclear. Trimming took 3 bases from V and 0 from J, leaving 5 bases between them. The CDR3 extends over 13 amino acids. Per germline, CDR1 MNHEY and CDR2 SMNVEV (reference sequence). CDR3 amino acids: CASSFKVNTEAFF. The CDR3 DNA reads TGTGCCAGCAGTTTTAAGGTGAACACTGAAGCTTTCTTT.

The J gene is TRBJ2-1, the V gene TRBV10-1; D gene unclear. The CDR3 contains 13 residues. Deletions cut 0 bases from V and 7 bases from J, with 7 bases between. The germline gives CDR1 WNHNN, CDR2 SYGVQD (reference sequence). The CDR3 reads CASSESNWNEQFF. Here the CDR3 DNA reads TGCGCCAGCAGTGAGTCGAATTGGAATGAGCAGTTCTTC.

The V call is TRBV7-6, the J call TRBJ2-4; D call uncertain. This CDR3 region has 12 residues. From germline, CDR1 is SGHVS and CDR2 FNYEAQ. V was shortened by 3 bases and J by 3 bases, with 3 bases between the two germline ends. The CDR3 nucleotides read TGTGCCAGCAGCTTGAGCAAAAACATTCAGTACTTC. Translated: CASSLSKNIQYF. Combining the CDR3 with reference TRBV7-6 and TRBJ2-4 gives the whole variable domain GAGVSQSPRYKVTKRGQDVALRCDPISGHVSLYWYRQALGQGPEFLTYFNYEAQQDKSGLPNDRFSAERPEGSISTLTIQRTEQRDSAMYRCASSLSKNIQYFGAGTRLSVL.

V and J are TRBV6-1 and TRBJ1-5; tentative D call: TRBD1 (6 bases). Per germline, CDR1 MNHNS and CDR2 SASEGT. The V and J ends lost 6 bases and 2 bases respectively, with 14 bases between them. The CDR3 covers 15 residues. The CDR3 sequence: CASRQGGYGNQPQHF. The CDR3 DNA follows: TGTGCCAGCAGACAGGGAGGTTACGGCAATCAGCCCCAGCATTTT.

Comment on this clone: Other DNA sequences in this sample translate to the same CDR3. The chain joins TRBV5-1 to TRBJ1-4, with D uncertain. Germline V lookup: CDR1 SGHRS, CDR2 YFSETQ. The V gene lost 0 bases and the J gene lost 6 bases, with 6 bases spanning the gap. This CDR3 region has 13 residues. The CDR3 nucleotides are TGCGCCAGCAGCTTGGGTGGGGATGAAAAACTGTTTTTT. The encoded protein is CASSLGGDEKLFF.

The chain couples TRBV7-3 to TRBJ1-6; D is unclear. V lost 4 bases and J 10 bases, leaving 14 bases between the germline ends. The CDR3 sequence is 14 residues long. Germline V CDR1 and CDR2: SGHTA, FQGTGA. The CDR3 coding sequence is TGTGCCAGCAGCTCCGAACCTTGGAGATCACCCCTCCACTTT. Translating gives CASSSEPWRSPLHF.

CDR3 protein: CASSRDRADEQYF. As DNA, the CDR3 is TGTGCCAGCAGTCGTGACAGGGCCGACGAGCAGTACTTC. The rearrangement joins TRBV11-2 to TRBJ2-7; 7 positions match TRBD1. This CDR3 is built from 13 residues. CDR1 and CDR2 from the germline V gene are SGHAT and FQNNGV. V gave up 6 bases and J gave up 5 bases; unmatched junction bases: 7. The full variable domain, its missing parts supplied by reference TRBV11-2 and TRBJ2-7, is EAGVAQSPRYKIIEKRQSVAFWCNPISGHATLYWYQQILGQGPKLLIQFQNNGVVDDSQLPKDRFSAERLKGVDSTLKIQPAKLEDSAVYLCASSRDRADEQYFGPGTRLTVT.